This T cell receptor (beta chain) came from a study of cytomegalovirus exposure and HLA in healthy donors. Regarding the study as a whole: Investigators reported 150 to 200 TCR beta chains as tied to cytomegalovirus. A later analysis appeared to link common viral pathogens to several of the most significant clusters.

PCR used 60 Vbeta primers and 13 Jbeta primers. In the source study's methods: Approximately 73 million unique TCR beta chains, 9.5 million to 14 million shared, were counted in a later analysis. The repertoire was sequenced with immunoSEQ multiplex PCR; TCRdb's copy has only in-frame clones and lacks some. That table furnishes V, J and clone size, whereas the DNA furnished D and trimming. The profile shows about 120,000 clones, about four fifths of them singletons. There are 15 residues in the CDR3. Trimming removed 3 bases from V and 5 bases from J, with 16 bases in between. Germline loops: CDR1 SGHTA, CDR2 FQGTGA. In the case of this clone: Its antigen is still unknown.

The V and J genes are TRBV7-3 and TRBJ2-5, with a possible D match to TRBD1 (5 bases). This receptor was identified in a female donor in good health and CMV-seropositive. Sequencing input: PBMCs. The DNA for the CDR3 is TGTGCCAGCAGCTTTTCGTCGGACATTTGGGAGACCCAGTACTTC. It codes for CASSFSSDIWETQYF.